Following are 10 T cell receptor beta chains from one sample sequenced in a study of PD-L1 blockade in urothelial cancer. Indicated time point: peripheral blood 6 weeks after treatment start. Some clones are missing from TCRdb's copy, which holds only in-frame ones; the method was immunoSEQ multiplex PCR. Among around 120,000 clones, approximately 90% were seen once, and the ten largest hold approximately 1.7%. This specimen was PBMCs, taken around atezolizumab (anti-PD-L1) treatment. All receptors come from a man aged 60 to 69 with urothelial cancer.

The chain combines TRBV5-4 with TRBJ2-1; 8 bases line up with TRBD2. After removal of 3 bases from V and 6 bases from J, the junction contained 5 bases not matched to a gene. The CDR3 length is 14 residues. CDR1 and CDR2 from the germline V gene are SGHNT and YYREEE (reference sequence). CDR3 amino acids: CASSYGLATNEQFF. DNA of the CDR3: TGTGCCAGCAGCTACGGACTAGCAACCAATGAGCAGTTCTTC.

The chain carries TRBV6-5 and TRBJ2-4, with 9 positions matching TRBD1. V dropped 7 bases and J dropped 8; count of bases not matched to a gene: 9. The CDR3 sequence is 14 residues long. Germline V gene lookup returns CDR1 MNHEY and CDR2 SVGAGI. The CDR3 loop is CASKLQGAFDIQYF. The DNA for the CDR3 is TGTGCCAGCAAGCTACAGGGGGCATTCGACATTCAGTACTTC.

The genes are TRBV2 and TRBJ1-5; 11 bases align to TRBD1. V lost 6 bases to trimming and J lost 6 bases; unmatched junction nucleotides: 10. The CDR3 is 16 amino acids. Germline CDR1 reads SNHLY; CDR2 reads FYNNEI. In DNA, the CDR3 is TGTGCCAGCAGGGACCCCGGGACAGGGGGTACTCAGCCCCAGCATTTT. Residues: CASRDPGTGGTQPQHF.

J is TRBJ2-5 and V is TRBV28; 9 nucleotides match TRBD1. CDR1 and CDR2 from the germline V gene are MDHEN and SYDVKM. Losses at the gene ends were 10 bases for V and 5 bases for J; bases not matched to a gene: 14. This CDR3 has 15 residues. CDR3 amino acids: CATSGSQGAGETQYF. In nucleotides, the CDR3 is TGTGCCACCTCGGGGTCACAGGGGGCAGGGGAGACCCAGTACTTC.

This chain links TRBV27 with TRBJ1-2; D is undetermined. The CDR3 consists of 14 residues. Between the trimmed V and J ends, which lost 0 bases and 0 bases, there was a span of 5 bases. CDR1 and CDR2 from the germline V gene are MNHEY and SMNVEV (reference sequence). CDR3 residues: CASSLSIANYGYTF. The CDR3 region has the DNA TGTGCCAGCAGTTTATCAATCGCTAACTATGGCTACACCTTC.

The genes are TRBV1 and TRBJ1-2. TRBV1 is a pseudogene locus. The CDR3 contains 16 residues. CDR3 DNA sequence: TGCACCAGCAGCCCAAAACTCGGGGGGGGGAAGTATGGCTACACCTTC. Protein product: CTSSPKLGGGKYGYTF.

About this clone itself: An end of the junction does not agree with germline; a read error may underlie this. The genes are TRBV4-1 and TRBJ2-3; 9 bases match TRBD1. From germline, CDR1 is MGHRA and CDR2 YSYEKL. The CDR3 covers 16 residues. CDR3 coding DNA: TGCGCCAGCAGCGAAGAGGGACAGGGATTCTCCGATACGCAGTATTTT. Translating gives CASSEEGQGFSDTQYF.

The rearrangement uses TRBV5-6 and TRBJ2-2, with D unresolved. The germline CDR1 and CDR2 sequences are SGHDT and YYEEEE. This CDR3 has 14 residues. Trimming pared 1 base from V and 0 bases from J, leaving 4 bases between. CDR3: CASSLTANTGELFF. In DNA, the CDR3 is TGTGCCAGCAGCTTGACAGCGAACACCGGGGAGCTGTTTTTT.

This rearrangement joins TRBV6-5 to TRBJ2-5; 9 nucleotides match TRBD1. The CDR3 runs to 15 residues. Germline V gene lookup returns CDR1 MNHEY and CDR2 SVGAGI. V shed 8 bases and J 4 bases; nucleotides not matched to a gene: 11. The chain's CDR3 is CASQLQGAIGETQYF. The CDR3 coding sequence is TGTGCCAGCCAATTACAGGGGGCTATTGGAGAGACCCAGTACTTC.

The CDR3 reads CASTTAGGYTF. In DNA form, the CDR3 reads TGTGCCAGCACCACAGCGGGTGGCTACACCTTC. The chain is built from TRBV6-1 and TRBJ1-2, with no clear D. Trimming took 7 bases from V and 7 from J, leaving 10 bases between them. Germline values: CDR1 MNHNS, CDR2 SASEGT. This CDR3 has 11 amino acids.